These 12 T cell receptor beta chains share one sample of origin, sequenced in a study of blood T cell repertoires in COVID-19. The repertoire was sequenced with immunoSEQ multiplex PCR; TCRdb's copy has only in-frame clones and lacks some. This sample has a few hundred thousand clones, with roughly 76% found just once. Material for sequencing was peripheral blood. These TCRs come from a human donor in a cohort sampled during active COVID-19.

The genes are TRBV5-1 and TRBJ2-7; D might be TRBD2 (6 bases). CDR1 SGHRS and CDR2 YFSETQ come from the germline V gene. Trimming took 0 bases from V and 2 from J, leaving 15 bases between them. There are 16 residues in the CDR3. As DNA, the CDR3 is TGCGCCAGCAGCTTGGCCGGGGGTACCCTAGCCTACGAGCAGTACTTC. Residues: CASSLAGGTLAYEQYF.

The genes are TRBV7-2 and TRBJ2-1, with D tentatively TRBD2 (6 bases). Germline assignment: CDR1 SGHTA and CDR2 FQGNSA. Between the trimmed V and J ends, which lost 1 base and 6 bases, there was a span of 16 bases. This CDR3 is built from 16 residues. CDR3 nucleotides: TGTGCCAGCAGCTTAGTCGGGAGTAGGCCGGGCAATGAGCAGTTCTTC. Its translation is CASSLVGSRPGNEQFF.

The chain couples TRBV6-6 to TRBJ1-3, with D perhaps matching TRBD1 (6 bases). The CDR3 extends over 14 amino acids. With 6 bases removed from V and 4 bases from J, the gap between germline ends came to 13 bases. Germline V lookup: CDR1 MNHNY, CDR2 SVGAGI (reference sequence). The CDR3 reads CASSPTGQGNTIYF. Written as DNA, the CDR3 is TGTGCCAGCAGCCCTACAGGGCAAGGAAACACCATATATTTT.

This chain connects TRBV3-1 (or the pseudogene TRBV3-2) to TRBJ2-7; TRBD2 might be the D (6 bases). From germline, CDR1 is LGHDT and CDR2 YNNKEL (reference sequence). The CDR3 spans 13 residues. V shed 2 bases and J shed 7 bases, with 12 bases lying between them. The CDR3: CASSQRGRLEQYF. CDR3 nucleotide sequence: TGTGCCAGCAGCCAACGGGGGAGGCTTGAGCAGTACTTC.

The chain has TRBV28 and TRBJ2-2; possible D gene TRBD2, 6 bases. V lost 7 bases and J 0 bases, leaving 18 bases between the germline ends. Germline CDR1 MDHEN, CDR2 SYDVKM. This CDR3 is built from 17 residues. CDR3 loop: CASTRSYGGANTGELFF. CDR3 coding DNA: TGTGCCAGCACTCGTTCTTATGGAGGGGCGAACACCGGGGAGCTGTTTTTT. Filled out from reference TRBV28 and TRBJ2-2, the complete variable domain reads DVKVTQSSRYLVKRTGEKVFLECVQDMDHENMFWYRQDPGLGLRLIYFSYDVKMKEKGDIPEGYSVSREKKERFSLILESASTNQTSMYLCASTRSYGGANTGELFFGEGSRLTVL.

The V and J genes are TRBV3-1 (or the pseudogene TRBV3-2) and TRBJ1-3, with TRBD1 matching over 8 bases. The CDR3 contains 17 residues. The V segment lost 0 bases and the J segment 4 bases; nucleotides outside the gene matches: 8. CDR1 is LGHDT, CDR2 YNNKEL, per germline (reference sequence). The CDR3 DNA reads as TGTGCCAGCAGCCAAGATGGTCACAGGGGGGGCGGAAACACCATATATTTT. Its protein product is CASSQDGHRGGGNTIYF.

This chain connects TRBV7-9 to TRBJ2-5, with TRBD1 matching over 10 bases. Trimming at V came to 3 bases and at J to 5 bases, leaving 6 bases not matched to a gene. Per germline, CDR1 SEHNR and CDR2 FQNEAQ (reference sequence). This CDR3 has 15 residues. Here the CDR3 DNA reads TGTGCCAGCAGCTTGACAGGGGGACAGGGGGAGACCCAGTACTTC. This codes for CASSLTGGQGETQYF.

This clone came up once. The CDR3 protein is CASSQEGLAGTGELFF. The CDR3 region has the DNA TGCGCCAGCAGCCAGGAGGGGCTAGCGGGGACCGGGGAGCTGTTTTTT. The V and J genes are TRBV4-3 and TRBJ2-2, with 9 bases that match TRBD2. Germline V lookup: CDR1 LGHNA, CDR2 YSLEER. V lost 3 bases and J lost 5; bases outside the gene matches: 7. This CDR3 is built from 16 residues.

In this sample, this clone turned up many times. The chain combines TRBV27 with TRBJ2-2; 10 bases fit TRBD1. The CDR3 runs 16 residues. V shed 10 bases and J 4 bases; nucleotides not matched to a gene: 12. Germline values: CDR1 MNHEY, CDR2 SMNVEV (reference sequence). The CDR3 DNA reads TGTGCCACAGGGGCGACAGGGGGCGCTGGCACCGGGGAGCTGTTTTTT. Translating gives CATGATGGAGTGELFF.

Notes on this clone: The same CDR3 also results from other DNA sequences found in this sample. The rearrangement uses TRBV19 and TRBJ1-1, with TRBD1 matching 7 bases. Germline V gene lookup returns CDR1 LNHDA and CDR2 SQIVND (reference sequence). After removal of 3 bases from V and 2 bases from J, the junction contained 6 bases not matched to a gene. The CDR3 is 15 amino acids. CDR3: CASSISGTANTEAFF. In nucleotides, the CDR3 is TGTGCCAGTAGTATTTCCGGGACAGCCAACACTGAAGCTTTCTTT.

CDR3 nucleotides: TGTGCCAGCAGCGCGGGCCTTACCAATGAGCAGTTCTTC. It yields the protein CASSAGLTNEQFF. J is TRBJ2-1 and V is TRBV7-8; possibly TRBD2 for D (5 bases). Germline V CDR1 and CDR2: SGHVS, FQNEAQ. The length of the CDR3 is 13 residues. With 5 bases removed from V and 6 bases from J, the gap between germline ends came to 11 bases. Based on the CDR3 plus reference TRBV7-8 and TRBJ2-1, the full variable domain is GAGVSQSPRYKVAKRGQDVALRCDPISGHVSLFWYQQALGQGPEFLTYFQNEAQLDKSGLPSDRFFAERPEGSVSTLKIQRTQQEDSAVYLCASSAGLTNEQFFGPGTRLTVL.

The chain combines TRBV29-1 with TRBJ1-1; D perhaps matches TRBD1 (6 bases). The CDR3 runs to 13 residues. V shed 4 bases and J shed 6 bases, with 15 bases lying between them. The germline V gene encodes CDR1 SQVTM and CDR2 ANQGSEA. The CDR3 DNA sequence: TGCAGCGTTGGTAAGGGGGAAAGCCCTGAAGCTTTCTTT. This sequence encodes CSVGKGESPEAFF.